This T cell receptor (beta chain) was recovered during a study of T-cell memory formation after mild COVID-19. Looking at the study overall: Each donor largely had its own TCR clusters. The study's findings and limits: The appearance of some responding clones in pre-infection memory suggested that cross-reactive memory joined. Clones from the second wave (peaking day 37) had unconfirmed SARS-CoV-2 specificity.

This CDR3 region has 15 residues. Deletions cut 0 bases from V and 2 bases from J, with 11 bases between. Germline CDR1 MNHEY, CDR2 SMNVEV (reference sequence). One entry per CDR3 protein, called by TCRdb with MiXCR from the 5' RACE reads. This table holds fewer than 50,000 distinct CDR3 sequences, roughly 7% found once. This clonotype was counted at least ten times. As yet, its antigen is unknown. Sequencing input: PBMCs or a T cell subset sorted from them (not recorded which). The chain joins TRBV27 to TRBJ2-7; D unresolved. This sequence originates from a young man who had mild COVID-19 (a few samples of this study predate the infection). Cell type and time point are not known. DNA of the CDR3: TGTGCCAGCAGTTTATCCCCCACTCAAACCTACGAGCAGTACTTC. It codes for CASSLSPTQTYEQYF.